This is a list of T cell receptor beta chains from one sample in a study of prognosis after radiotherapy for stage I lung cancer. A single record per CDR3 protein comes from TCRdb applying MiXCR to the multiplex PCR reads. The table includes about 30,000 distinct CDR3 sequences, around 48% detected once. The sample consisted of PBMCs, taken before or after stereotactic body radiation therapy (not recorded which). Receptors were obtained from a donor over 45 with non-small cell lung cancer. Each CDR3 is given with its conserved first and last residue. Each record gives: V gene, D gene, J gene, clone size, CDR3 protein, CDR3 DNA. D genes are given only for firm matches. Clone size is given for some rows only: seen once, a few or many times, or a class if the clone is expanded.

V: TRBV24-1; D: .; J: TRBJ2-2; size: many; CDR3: CATSDSRIGVTGELFF; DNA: TGTGCCACCAGTGATTCCCGGATAGGGGTCACCGGGGAGCTGTTTTTT
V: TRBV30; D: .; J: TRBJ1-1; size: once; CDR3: CAWNGRGEVAFF; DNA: TGTGCCTGGAATGGGAGGGGGGAGGTGGCTTTCTTT
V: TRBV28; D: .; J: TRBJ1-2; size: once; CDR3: CASSYAPQGNYGYTF; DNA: TGTGCCAGCAGTTACGCACCGCAGGGGAACTATGGCTACACCTTC
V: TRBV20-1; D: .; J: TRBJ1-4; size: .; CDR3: CSARENNLAGVQFF; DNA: TGCAGTGCTAGAGAGAACAATCTAGCAGGGGTTCAGTTTTTT
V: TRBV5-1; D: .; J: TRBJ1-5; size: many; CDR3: CASSLERTTRGQPQHF; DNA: TGCGCCAGCAGCTTGGAAAGAACAACGCGTGGTCAGCCCCAGCATTTT
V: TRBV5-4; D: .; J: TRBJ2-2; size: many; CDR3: CASSFLQGPGELFF; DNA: TGTGCCAGCAGCTTTTTGCAGGGCCCCGGGGAGCTGTTTTTT
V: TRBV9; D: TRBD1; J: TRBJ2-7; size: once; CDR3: CASPGTGGYEYYF; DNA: TGTGCCAGCCCCGGGACAGGAGGCTACGAGTATTACTTC
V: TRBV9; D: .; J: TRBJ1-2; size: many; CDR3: CASSVGPRGSDYGYTF; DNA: TGTGCCAGCAGCGTAGGTCCTAGGGGGAGCGACTATGGCTACACCTTC
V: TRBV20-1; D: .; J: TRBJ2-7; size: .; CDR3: CSAPLAGEKCF; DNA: TGCAGTGCTCCTCTAGCTGGCGAGAAGTGCTTC
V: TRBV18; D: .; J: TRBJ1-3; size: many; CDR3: CASSPSEGSGNTIYF; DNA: TGTGCCAGCTCACCTTCGGAGGGCTCTGGAAACACCATATATTTT
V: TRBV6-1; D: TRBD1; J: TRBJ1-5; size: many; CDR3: CASNPGGTVNQPQHF; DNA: TGTGCCAGCAACCCAGGAGGGACAGTGAATCAGCCCCAGCATTTT
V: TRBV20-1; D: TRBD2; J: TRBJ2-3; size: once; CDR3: CSAPLGTSGTDTQYF; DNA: TGCAGTGCCCCACTGGGGACTAGCGGCACAGATACGCAGTATTTT
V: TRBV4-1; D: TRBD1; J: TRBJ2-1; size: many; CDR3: CASSQGGQGSLNEQFF; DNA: TGCGCCAGCAGCCAAGGGGGACAGGGGTCCCTTAATGAGCAGTTCTTC
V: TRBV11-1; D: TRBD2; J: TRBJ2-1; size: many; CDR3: CASSFGSSGIYNEQFF; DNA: TGTGCCAGCAGCTTTGGGTCTAGCGGTATCTACAATGAGCAGTTCTTC
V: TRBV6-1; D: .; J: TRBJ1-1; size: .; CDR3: CASSPTGAEAFF; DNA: TGTGCCAGCAGTCCTACTGGGGCTGAAGCTTTCTTT
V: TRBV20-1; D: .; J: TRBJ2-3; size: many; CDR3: CSAREGRQLTDTQYF; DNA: TGCAGTGCTAGAGAGGGGCGGCAGCTCACAGATACGCAGTATTTT
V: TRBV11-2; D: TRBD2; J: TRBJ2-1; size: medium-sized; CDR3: CASSLGLAVYNEQFF; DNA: TGTGCCAGCAGCTTGGGACTAGCGGTTTACAATGAGCAGTTCTTC
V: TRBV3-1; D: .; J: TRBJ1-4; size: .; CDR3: CASSRGEGMSEKLFF; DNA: TGTGCCAGCAGCCGAGGAGAGGGGATGAGTGAAAAACTGTTTTTT
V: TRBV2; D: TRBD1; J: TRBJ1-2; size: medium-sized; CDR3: CATSDRAGGYTF; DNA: TGTGCCACCTCAGACAGGGCAGGGGGCTACACCTTC
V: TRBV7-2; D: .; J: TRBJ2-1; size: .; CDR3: CASSRSLGNRENNEQFF; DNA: TGTGCCAGCAGCCGCAGCTTAGGGAATAGGGAGAACAATGAGCAGTTCTTC
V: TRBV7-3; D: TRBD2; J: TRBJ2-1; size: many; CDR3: CASSSLTSGRYNEQFF; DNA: TGTGCCAGCAGCTCCCTCACTAGCGGGCGATACAATGAGCAGTTCTTC
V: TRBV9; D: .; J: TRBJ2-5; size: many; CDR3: CVSSIGGVVETQYF; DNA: TGTGTCAGCAGTATAGGGGGGGTAGTGGAGACCCAGTACTTC
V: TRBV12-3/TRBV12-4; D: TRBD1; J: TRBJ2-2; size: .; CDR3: CASSELKPGQGCREPFF; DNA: TGTGCCAGCAGTGAACTAAAACCGGGACAGGGATGCCGGGAGCCGTTTTTT
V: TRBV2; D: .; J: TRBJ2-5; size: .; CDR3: CASSTTRSETHYF; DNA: TGTGCCAGCAGTACGACTAGATCAGAGACCCACTACTTC
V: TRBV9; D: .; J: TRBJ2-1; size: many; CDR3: CASSGRRGYNEQFF; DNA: TGTGCCAGCAGCGGGAGAAGGGGTTACAATGAGCAGTTCTTC
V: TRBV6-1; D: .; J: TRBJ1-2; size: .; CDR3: CASSECVGRGYTF; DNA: TGTGCCAGCAGTGAATGCGTCGGCAGGGGCTACACCTTC